Each of the 6 T cell receptor beta chains below was sequenced from the same sample in a study of blood T cell repertoires in COVID-19. Using immunoSEQ multiplex PCR, the repertoire was profiled, and TCRdb retains in-frame clones only, with some absent. The repertoire holds more than 45,000 clones, with roughly 87% as singletons. Sequenced material: peripheral blood. These TCRs come from a human donor with active COVID-19. The donor label of this sample is uncertain.

The J gene is TRBJ1-5, the V gene TRBV21-1. TRBV21-1 counts as a pseudogene. The CDR3 sequence is 15 residues long. As DNA, the CDR3 is TGTGCCAGCAGCAAAGAGGGGGGGGCCAATCAGCCCCAGCATTTT. Protein sequence: CASSKEGGANQPQHF.

V is TRBV25-1 and J is TRBJ1-1; D possibly corresponds to TRBD1 (6 bases). Trimming took 7 bases from V and 5 from J, leaving 17 bases between them. Germline CDR1 is MGHDK and CDR2 is SYGVNS. The CDR3 extends over 14 amino acids. The CDR3 DNA follows: TGTGCCAGCAATCCGGGGATAGGGGGAACTGAAGCTTTCTTT. Encoded protein: CASNPGIGGTEAFF.

The CDR3 loop is CASSQTAGTYNEQFF. CDR3 sequence (DNA): TGTGCCAGCAGCCAAACTGCGGGGACCTACAATGAGCAGTTCTTC. The genes are TRBV14 and TRBJ2-1; D perhaps matches TRBD2 (6 bases). The CDR3 contains 15 residues. V dropped 2 bases and J dropped 2 bases, with 10 bases sitting between them. In germline, CDR1 is SGHDN, CDR2 FVKESK.

This chain links TRBV7-2 with TRBJ2-7, with a possible D match to TRBD2 (5 bases). CDR3 length: 12 amino acids. Deletions cut 2 bases from V and 4 bases from J, with 6 bases between. Germline V lookup: CDR1 SGHTA, CDR2 FQGNSA. The CDR3 sequence: CASSLTSYEQYF. As DNA, the CDR3 is TGTGCCAGCAGCTTAACTAGTTACGAGCAGTACTTC. Based on the CDR3 plus reference TRBV7-2 and TRBJ2-7, the full variable domain is GAGVSQSPSNKVTEKGKDVELRCDPISGHTALYWYRQSLGQGLEFLIYFQGNSAPDKSGLPSDRFSAERTGGSVSTLTIQRTQQEDSAVYLCASSLTSYEQYFGPGTRLTVT.

The chain links TRBV5-6 to TRBJ2-1, with D possibly TRBD1 on 5 matching bases. This CDR3 spans 16 amino acids. Trimming left V 4 bases short and J 4 bases short, with 18 bases between. CDR1 and CDR2 from the germline V gene are SGHDT and YYEEEE. CDR3 in amino acids: CASSGFETALYNEQFF. The CDR3 bases are TGTGCCAGCAGCGGATTTGAGACAGCTCTATACAATGAGCAGTTCTTC.

V and J are TRBV28 and TRBJ2-7; 8 positions agree with TRBD1. The germline gives CDR1 MDHEN, CDR2 SYDVKM. This CDR3 has 14 residues. J was trimmed by 4 bases and V by 6 bases; bases with no gene match: 8. CDR3: CASRDRTGRYEQYF. The DNA of the CDR3 is TGTGCCAGCAGAGACCGGACAGGGAGATACGAGCAGTACTTC.